This T cell receptor beta chain was captured by sequencing in a study of CXCR3-negative and CXCR3-positive naive CD8 T cells. Study background: Per library, roughly 1.5 +/- 0.3 million reads; approximately 150 million TRB reads overall. Broader study findings: Diversity ran similarly high across both naive subsets but far lower in memory CD8+ cells. Memory, not naive, CXCR3-negative and CXCR3-positive cells differed in TRBV-TRBJ usage.

Per germline, CDR1 SEHNR and CDR2 FQNEAQ (reference sequence). CDR3 length: 19 amino acids. UMI-tagged TRB cDNA libraries were built via 5' RACE. Reprocessing the 5' RACE reads, TCRdb reports a single entry for every CDR3 protein and omits DNA. Here the sample table reports about 130,000 distinct CDR3 sequences. Naive CD8+ T cells were CD45RO-CCR7+CD27+CD95-. Comments on this clonotype: What it binds is not known.

J is TRBJ2-2 and V is TRBV7-9; TCRdb names TRBD2, which stays unverified in the absence of DNA. The sequenced sample was naive CXCR3- CD8+ T cells from blood. As for subset: CD45RO-CCR7+CD27+CD95- naive CD8+ T cells lacking CXCR3 (TNR3-). This TCR derives from a human donor in good health. Some clones in this sample may be carry-over from other donors' samples. The CDR3 here is CAHPRHWTSGRTNTGELFF.